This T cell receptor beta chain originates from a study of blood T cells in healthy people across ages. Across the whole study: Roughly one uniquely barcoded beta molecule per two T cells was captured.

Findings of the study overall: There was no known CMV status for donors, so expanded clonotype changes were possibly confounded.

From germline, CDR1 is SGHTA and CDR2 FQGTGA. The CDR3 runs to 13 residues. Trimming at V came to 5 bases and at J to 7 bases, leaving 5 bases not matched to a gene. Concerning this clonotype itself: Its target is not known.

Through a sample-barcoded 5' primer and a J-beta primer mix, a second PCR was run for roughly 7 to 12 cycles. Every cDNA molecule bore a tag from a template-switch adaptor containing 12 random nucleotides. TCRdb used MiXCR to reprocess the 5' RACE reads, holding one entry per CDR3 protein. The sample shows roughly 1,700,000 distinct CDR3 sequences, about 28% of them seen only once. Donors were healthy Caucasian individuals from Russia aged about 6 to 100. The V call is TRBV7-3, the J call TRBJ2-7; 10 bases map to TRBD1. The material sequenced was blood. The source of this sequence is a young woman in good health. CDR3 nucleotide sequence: TGTGCCAGCAGCGCCGGGACAGGGGAAGAGCAGTACTTC. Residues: CASSAGTGEEQYF.